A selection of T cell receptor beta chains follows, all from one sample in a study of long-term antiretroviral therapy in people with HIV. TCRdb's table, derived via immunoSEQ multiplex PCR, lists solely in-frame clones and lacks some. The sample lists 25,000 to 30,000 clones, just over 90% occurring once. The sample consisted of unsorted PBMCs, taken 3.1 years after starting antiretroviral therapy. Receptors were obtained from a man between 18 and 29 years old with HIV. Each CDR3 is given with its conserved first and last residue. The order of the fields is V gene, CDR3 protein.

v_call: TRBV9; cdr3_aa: CASSLAPGRAPFF
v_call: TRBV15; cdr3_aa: CATSRDTPRDTEAFF
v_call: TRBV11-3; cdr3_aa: CASSLVPGLAGKGGEQFF
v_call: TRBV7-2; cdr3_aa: CASSREGGGNTIYF
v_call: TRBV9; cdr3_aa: CASSVGAVMNTEAFF
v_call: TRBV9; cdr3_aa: CASSVGLSWDEQYF
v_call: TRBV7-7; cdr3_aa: CASSLARGAGELFF
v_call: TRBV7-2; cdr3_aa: CASSQGTSGSDTQYF
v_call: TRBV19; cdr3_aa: CASRGVYGYTF
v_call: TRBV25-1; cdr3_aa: CASSVGWARGYFEQYF
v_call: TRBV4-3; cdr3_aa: CASSRLLAGGPIVNEQFF
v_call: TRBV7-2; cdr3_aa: CASSRGSGGGTDTQYF
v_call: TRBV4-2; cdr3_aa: CASSPSSGGNTGELFF
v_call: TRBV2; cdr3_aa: CASSAAGSDYGYTF
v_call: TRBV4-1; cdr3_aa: CASSQGAFDEGEKLFF
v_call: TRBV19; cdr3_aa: CASSIGLNNEQFF
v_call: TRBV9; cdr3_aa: CASSAGSGREQYF
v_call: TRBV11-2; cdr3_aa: CASTAGVTDTQYF
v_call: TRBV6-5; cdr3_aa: CASRLTGGGTQYF
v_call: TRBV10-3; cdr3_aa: CATGLAGAGEQYF
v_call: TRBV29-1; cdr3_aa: CSVHRGGEQYF
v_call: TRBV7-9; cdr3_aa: CASSLATEGSYGYTF
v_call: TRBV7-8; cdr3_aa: CASSLVDVGRGKLFF
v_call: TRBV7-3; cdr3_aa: CASSRTGAANTGELFF
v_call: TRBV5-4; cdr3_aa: CASSAGQDNYEQYF
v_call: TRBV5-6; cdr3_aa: CASSLLGAEKNIQYF
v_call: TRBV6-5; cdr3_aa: CASMVGGGGSYEQYF
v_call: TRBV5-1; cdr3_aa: CASSQGGGSYEQYF
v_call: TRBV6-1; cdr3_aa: CASRGRWDTIYF
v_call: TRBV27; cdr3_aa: CASRPTWTEFAEAFF
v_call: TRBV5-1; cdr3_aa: CASSLGTGGLYTEAFF
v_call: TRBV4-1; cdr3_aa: CASSQDIVAAAYNEQFF
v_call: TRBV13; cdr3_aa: CASSLGRSGLSSYEQYF
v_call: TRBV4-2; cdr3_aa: CASSQEGGRGYQPQHF
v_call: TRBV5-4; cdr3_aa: CASSWGLAGGPTGELFF
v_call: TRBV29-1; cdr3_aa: CSVDRDRAEAFF
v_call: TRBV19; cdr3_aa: CASSASFGSYEQYF
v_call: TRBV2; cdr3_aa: CASIRDRTGGRLDEKLFF
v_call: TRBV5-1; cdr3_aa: CASSLEAGQEETQYF
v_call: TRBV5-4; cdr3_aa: CASTLGGNTEQFF
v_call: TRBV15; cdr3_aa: CATSMGGPIEQFF
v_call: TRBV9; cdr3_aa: CASSVGVVGEETQYF
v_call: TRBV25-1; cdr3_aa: CASSRFNEQFF
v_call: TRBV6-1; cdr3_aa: CASSGPPPTRTGYNEQFF
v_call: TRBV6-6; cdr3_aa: CAGSSASYNSPLHF
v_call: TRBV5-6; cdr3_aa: CASSPPRGLAAYEQYF